This record concerns one TCR beta chain sequence. The entry originates in a study of regulatory T cells in long-lasting Graves disease. The TCR beta library used iRepertoire HTBI primers with Arm-PCR amplification of CDR3. TCRdb used MiXCR to reprocess the multiplex PCR reads, holding one entry per CDR3 protein. The top ten hold about two fifths of the sample, which has 650,000 to 850,000 distinct CDR3 sequences, approximately 29% seen once. Time point in this sample: persistent/refractory GD, antithyroid drugs over 5 years with positive TRAb. Isolated PBMC RNA provided the starting material for the TCR library. The CDR3 sequence is 13 residues long. Trimming left V 0 bases short and J 2 bases short, with 7 bases between. Germline values: CDR1 GTSNPN, CDR2 SVGIG (reference sequence).

Here the sequenced sample was peripheral blood mononuclear cells (PBMCs), taken when the disease was refractory, from a patient treated with antithyroid drugs. The sequence came from a female donor with Graves disease. The chain couples TRBV30 to TRBJ1-1, with unresolved D. CDR3 coding DNA: TGTGCCTGGAGTGTTATGGTAAACACTGAAGCTTTCTTT. It is translated as CAWSVMVNTEAFF.